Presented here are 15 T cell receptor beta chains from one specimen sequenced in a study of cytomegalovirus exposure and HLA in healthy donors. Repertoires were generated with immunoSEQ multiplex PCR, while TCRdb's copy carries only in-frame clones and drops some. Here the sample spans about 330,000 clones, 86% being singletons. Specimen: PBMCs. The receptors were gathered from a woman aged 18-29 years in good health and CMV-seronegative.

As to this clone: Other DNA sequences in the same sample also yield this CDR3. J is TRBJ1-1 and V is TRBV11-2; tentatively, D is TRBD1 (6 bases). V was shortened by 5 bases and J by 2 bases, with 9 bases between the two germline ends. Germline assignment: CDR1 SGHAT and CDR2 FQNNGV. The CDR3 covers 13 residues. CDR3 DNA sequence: TGTGCCAGCAGCCCACAGGGAAACACTGAAGCTTTCTTT. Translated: CASSPQGNTEAFF.

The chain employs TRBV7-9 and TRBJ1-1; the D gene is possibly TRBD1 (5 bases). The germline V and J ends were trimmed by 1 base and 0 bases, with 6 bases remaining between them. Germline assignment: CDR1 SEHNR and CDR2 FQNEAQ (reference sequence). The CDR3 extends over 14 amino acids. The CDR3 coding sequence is TGTGCCAGCAGCTTAGGACAGATGAACACTGAAGCTTTCTTT. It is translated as CASSLGQMNTEAFF.

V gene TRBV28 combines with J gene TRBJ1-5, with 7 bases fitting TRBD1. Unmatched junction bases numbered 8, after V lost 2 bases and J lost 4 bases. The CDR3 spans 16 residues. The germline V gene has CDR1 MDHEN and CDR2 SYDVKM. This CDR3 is CASSLLLSGGNQPQHF. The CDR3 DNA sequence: TGTGCCAGCAGTTTACTCCTATCAGGGGGAAATCAGCCCCAGCATTTT.

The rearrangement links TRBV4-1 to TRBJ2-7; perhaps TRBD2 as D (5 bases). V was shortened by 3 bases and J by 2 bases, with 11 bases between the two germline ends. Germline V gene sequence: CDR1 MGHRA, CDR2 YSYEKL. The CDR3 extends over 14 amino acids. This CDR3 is CASSQRVGTYEQYF. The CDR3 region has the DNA TGCGCCAGCAGCCAGCGGGTTGGGACCTACGAGCAGTACTTC.

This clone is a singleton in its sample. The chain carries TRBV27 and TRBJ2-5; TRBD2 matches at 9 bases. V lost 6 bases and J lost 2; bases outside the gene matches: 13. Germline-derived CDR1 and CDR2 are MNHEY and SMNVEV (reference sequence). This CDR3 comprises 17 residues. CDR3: CASSSLSTSGPQETQYF. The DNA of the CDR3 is TGTGCCAGCAGCTCACTCTCGACTAGCGGACCTCAAGAGACCCAGTACTTC.

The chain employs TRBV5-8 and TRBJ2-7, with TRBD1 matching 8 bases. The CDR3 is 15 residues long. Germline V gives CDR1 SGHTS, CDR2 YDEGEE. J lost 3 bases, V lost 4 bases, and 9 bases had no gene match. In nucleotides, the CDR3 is TGTGCCAGCAGCATGACAGGGGAGCAGGACTACGAGCAGTACTTC. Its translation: CASSMTGEQDYEQYF. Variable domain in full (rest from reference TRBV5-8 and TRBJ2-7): EAGVTQSPTHLIKTRGQQATLRCSPISGHTSVYWYQQALGLGLQFLLWYDEGEERNRGNFPPRFSGRQFPNYSSELNVNALELEDSALYLCASSMTGEQDYEQYFGPGTRLTVT.

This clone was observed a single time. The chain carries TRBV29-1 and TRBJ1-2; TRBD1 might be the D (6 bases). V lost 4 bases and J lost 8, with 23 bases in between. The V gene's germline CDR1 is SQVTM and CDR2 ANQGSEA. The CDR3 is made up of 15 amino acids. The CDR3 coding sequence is TGCAGCGTTGCTGCCCTGGACGGTCCCAGGGGCGGCTACACCTTC. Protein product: CSVAALDGPRGGYTF.

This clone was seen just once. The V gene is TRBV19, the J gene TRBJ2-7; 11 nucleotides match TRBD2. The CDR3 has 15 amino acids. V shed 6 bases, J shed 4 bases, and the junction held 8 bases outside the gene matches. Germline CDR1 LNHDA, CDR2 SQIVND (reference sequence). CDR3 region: CASSFIAGGPYEQYF. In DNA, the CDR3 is TGTGCCAGTAGCTTCATAGCGGGAGGGCCGTACGAGCAGTACTTC.

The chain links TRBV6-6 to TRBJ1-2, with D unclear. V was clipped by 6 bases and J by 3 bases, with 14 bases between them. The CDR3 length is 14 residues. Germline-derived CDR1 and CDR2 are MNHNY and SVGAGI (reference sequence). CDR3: CASREVNSDYGYTF. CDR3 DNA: TGTGCCAGCAGGGAGGTTAACAGCGACTATGGCTACACCTTC.

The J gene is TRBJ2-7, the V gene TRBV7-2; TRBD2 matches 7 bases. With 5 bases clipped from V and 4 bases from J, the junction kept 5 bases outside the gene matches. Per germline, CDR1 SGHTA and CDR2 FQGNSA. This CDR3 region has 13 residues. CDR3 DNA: TGTGCCAGCAGCCGAGCGGGACTATACGAGCAGTACTTC. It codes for CASSRAGLYEQYF.

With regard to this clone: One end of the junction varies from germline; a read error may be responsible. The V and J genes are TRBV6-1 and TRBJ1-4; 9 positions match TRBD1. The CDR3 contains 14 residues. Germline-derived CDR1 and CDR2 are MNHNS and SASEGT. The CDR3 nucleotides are TGTGCCGGCAGGGACTCGGGACAGGGTGAAAAACTGTTTTTT. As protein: CAGRDSGQGEKLFF.

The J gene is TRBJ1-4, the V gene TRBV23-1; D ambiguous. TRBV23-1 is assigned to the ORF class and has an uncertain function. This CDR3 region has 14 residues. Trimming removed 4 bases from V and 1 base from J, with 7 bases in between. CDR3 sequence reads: CASSPRLTNEKLFF. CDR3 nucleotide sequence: TGCGCCAGCAGTCCGAGGTTAACTAATGAAAAACTGTTTTTT.

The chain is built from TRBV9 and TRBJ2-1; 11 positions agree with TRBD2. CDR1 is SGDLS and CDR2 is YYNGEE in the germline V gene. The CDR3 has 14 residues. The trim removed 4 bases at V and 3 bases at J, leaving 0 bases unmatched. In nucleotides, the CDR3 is TGTGCCAGCAGCACTAGCGGGGGCTACAATGAGCAGTTCTTC. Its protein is CASSTSGGYNEQFF.

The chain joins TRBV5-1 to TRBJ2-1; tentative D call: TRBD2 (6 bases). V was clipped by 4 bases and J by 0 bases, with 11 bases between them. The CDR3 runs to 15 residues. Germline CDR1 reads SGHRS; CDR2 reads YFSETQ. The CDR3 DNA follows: TGCGCCAGCAGCGCTAGCGTCGCCTCCTACAATGAGCAGTTCTTC. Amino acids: CASSASVASYNEQFF.

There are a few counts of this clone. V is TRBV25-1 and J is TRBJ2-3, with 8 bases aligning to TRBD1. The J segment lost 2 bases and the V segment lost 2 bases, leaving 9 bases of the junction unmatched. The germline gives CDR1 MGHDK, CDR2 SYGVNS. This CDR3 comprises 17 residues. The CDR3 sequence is CASSERSGRGLTDTQYF. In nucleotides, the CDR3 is TGTGCCAGCAGTGAAAGGTCAGGCAGGGGGCTCACAGATACGCAGTATTTT. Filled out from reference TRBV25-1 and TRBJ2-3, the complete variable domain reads EADIYQTPRYLVIGTGKKITLECSQTMGHDKMYWYQQDPGMELHLIHYSYGVNSTEKGDLSSESTVSRIRTEHFPLTLESARPSHTSQYLCASSERSGRGLTDTQYFGPGTRLTVL.